This TCR beta chain came from a study of T cell repertoires in cytomegalovirus infection (dated by TCRdb to about 2019). Looking at the study overall: Peptide stimulations targeted recently identified HLA-C-restricted CMV epitopes, whose presentation resists viral immunomodulation, together with well-studied HLA-B-restricted epitopes. Donor HLA type was relevant to the analysis, because carriage of CMV infection together with the matching HLA type was indicated by public TCR beta signatures.

Remarks on this clonotype: There is no known antigen for this receptor. There are no base qualities to consult, and no much larger clone falls within one base.

Beyond this particular receptor, the publication reports: Carriers of CMV infection plus the relevant HLA type were discriminated by the cumulative frequency of public TCR beta family members in the study cohort and in an independent roughly 320-donor cohort. The ex vivo response was dominated by HLA-C-restricted CMV-specific TCR beta clonotypes, and the single most frequent clonotype in two of eight donors was supplied by these HLA-C-restricted clonotypes.

TCRdb names Illumina HiSeq 1500 as the instrument used. The public reads were run again by TCRdb, first through fastp at Q25 and then through MiXCR, and only productive beta chains were kept. Here each entry gathers all rows of one CDR3 protein and keeps the most common genes and DNA. Recorded for this sample are roughly 990,000 distinct CDR3 sequences; approximately 30% of them occurred a single time. The ten largest clones capture over 10% of the sample. CDR1 LGHNA and CDR2 YSLEER are derived from the germline V gene. There are 13 amino acids in the CDR3, from cysteine to phenylalanine inclusive. Only the CDR3 DNA stays, 39 bases, in frame from base 1. Trimming costs V 2 bases and J 4 bases, and their ends lie 3 bases apart. Reading the label with the study, this specimen's treatment or condition is: in vitro stimulation with specific CMV peptide epitopes to enrich CMV-specific T cells.

This specimen was cultured CD8+ T cells from PBMCs, taken from culture after CMV antigen stimulation. This sequence uses TRBV4-3 and TRBJ2-6; confidence is insufficient to name the D gene. This clonotype was sampled from a human donor in good health (CMV status not recorded). Some clones in this sample may be carry-over from other donors' samples. CDR3 loop: CASSQLGANVLTF. The bases read TGCGCCAGCAGCCAATTAGGGGCCAACGTCCTGACTTTC.